This T cell receptor beta chain was found in a study of cytomegalovirus exposure and HLA in healthy donors. CDR1 MNHEY and CDR2 SMNVEV come from the germline V gene (reference sequence). The ends were cut back, 1 base at V and 0 bases at J, with 10 bases in the middle. The CDR3 spans 15 residues. Healthy bone marrow donors made up the donors. The PCR made use of 60 Vbeta and 13 Jbeta primers. The authors' processing: Roughly 81 million unique TCR beta chains, 8.5 million to 14 million shared, were counted in a later analysis. Using immunoSEQ multiplex PCR, the repertoire was profiled, and TCRdb retains in-frame clones only, with some absent. D and trimming come from the DNA, and the V and J calls and clone size come from that table. The data contain under 200,000 clones, 65% to 70% of them singletons.

The chain joins TRBV27 to TRBJ2-7; TRBD1 is a possible D gene (5 bases). The sample comprised PBMCs. This receptor was obtained from a woman in her late teens or twenties in good health and CMV-seropositive. CDR3 bases: TGTGCCAGCAGTTTATTTGGGGCGTCCTCCTACGAGCAGTACTTC. This gives the protein CASSLFGASSYEQYF.